These 26 T cell receptor beta chains were all obtained from the same sample, sequenced in a study of beta chain features in type 1 diabetes. No cognate antigen is known for these TCRs. Expressed TCRB transcripts got sequenced, as all isolated RNA was reverse transcribed. Libraries were prepared by immunoSEQ multiplex PCR; TCRdb keeps only in-frame clonotypes and omits some of them. The profile covers some 700,000 clones, with 13% appearing a single time and approximately 0.021% taken by the ten largest. General study results and limits: Type 1 diabetes patients had moderately but significantly shorter TCRB CDR3s in all four CD4+ subsets.

Sample: naive CD4+ T cells from blood. These receptors came from a man aged 18 to 29 with type 1 diabetes.

This chain links TRBV6-1 with TRBJ2-1; D unresolved. The V gene lost 1 base and the J gene lost 12 bases, with 19 bases spanning the gap. CDR3 length equals 15 residues. CDR1 and CDR2 from the germline V gene are MNHNS and SASEGT. The CDR3 loop reads CASSEDAVARIGQFF. The CDR3, as DNA: TGTGCCAGCAGTGAAGACGCGGTAGCTAGGATCGGGCAGTTCTTC.

This clone has more than one count but fewer than ten. This sequence joins TRBV10-2 and TRBJ2-5, with a weak D call TRBD2 (6 bases). This CDR3 has 13 amino acids. Per germline, CDR1 WSHSY and CDR2 SAAADI. The germline V and J ends were trimmed by 2 bases and 4 bases, with 8 bases remaining between them. Here the CDR3 reads CASSEISGETQYF. The DNA for the CDR3 is TGCGCCAGCAGTGAGATTAGCGGAGAGACCCAGTACTTC.

The chain uses TRBV30 and TRBJ2-1, with D possibly being TRBD2 (6 bases). Germline V gives CDR1 GTSNPN, CDR2 SVGIG (reference sequence). This CDR3 comprises 13 residues. Trimming removed 5 bases from V and 9 bases from J, with 17 bases in between. The DNA for the CDR3 is TGTGCCTGGGAAGGGCGGGGTCCGGCTGAGCAGTTCTTC. It encodes CAWEGRGPAEQFF.

This clone has only a few counts. The V gene is TRBV25-1, the J gene TRBJ2-1, with a possible D match to TRBD1 (6 bases). Per the germline V gene, CDR1 is MGHDK and CDR2 is SYGVNS. The CDR3 runs 14 residues. Deletions cut 3 bases from V and 12 bases from J, with 18 bases between. CDR3 sequence reads: CASSDFGRGKSQFF. The CDR3 coding sequence is TGTGCCAGCAGTGACTTCGGCAGGGGCAAATCGCAGTTCTTC.

The chain employs TRBV29-1 and TRBJ2-7, with 9 positions matching TRBD1. V shed 8 bases, J shed 1 base, and the junction held 6 bases outside the gene matches. Germline V gives CDR1 SQVTM, CDR2 ANQGSEA. There are 13 residues in the CDR3. The CDR3 coding sequence is TGCAGCATAAGACAGGGGGGGTCCTACGAGCAGTACTTC. Its translation: CSIRQGGSYEQYF.

This clone was recorded a few times. This chain joins TRBV9 and TRBJ2-3, with 8 bases lining up with TRBD2. The CDR3 sequence is 15 residues long. V was pared by 6 bases and J by 2 bases, with 8 bases of the junction left unmatched. Germline assignment: CDR1 SGDLS and CDR2 YYNGEE. CDR3 loop: CASKEQRGHTDTQYF. The CDR3 region has the DNA TGTGCCAGCAAGGAGCAGCGGGGGCACACAGATACGCAGTATTTT. Filled out from reference TRBV9 and TRBJ2-3, the complete variable domain reads DSGVTQTPKHLITATGQRVTLRCSPRSGDLSVYWYQQSLDQGLQFLIQYYNGEERAKGNILERFSAQQFPDLHSELNLSSLELGDSALYFCASKEQRGHTDTQYFGPGTRLTVL.

This clone came up a few times. The V and J genes are TRBV6-1 and TRBJ1-4, with 8 positions matching TRBD1. The V and J ends lost 5 bases and 2 bases, in that order; junction bases with no gene match: 4. The CDR3 runs 15 residues. Germline V gene sequence: CDR1 MNHNS, CDR2 SASEGT. The CDR3 nucleotides are TGTGCCAGCAGTCCCCGACAGGGGACTAATGAAAAACTGTTTTTT. This gives the protein CASSPRQGTNEKLFF.

This clone was counted only a few times. This rearrangement joins TRBV19 to TRBJ2-1; D might be TRBD2 (5 bases). V was cut by 5 bases and J by 6 bases, with 14 bases left in between. This CDR3 is 14 amino acids long. Germline V gene sequence: CDR1 LNHDA, CDR2 SQIVND (reference sequence). CDR3 in DNA: TGTGCCAGTAGTGCTAGCTCGGTCGGCAATGAGCAGTTCTTC. Translated: CASSASSVGNEQFF.

In its sample, this clone was seen a few times. The chain combines TRBV30 with TRBJ1-3; perhaps TRBD1 as D (6 bases). The CDR3 runs 15 residues. The V gene lost 2 bases and the J gene lost 0 bases, with 11 bases spanning the gap. From germline, CDR1 is GTSNPN and CDR2 SVGIG (reference sequence). CDR3 protein: CAWSQGQLSGNTIYF. For the CDR3, the DNA is TGTGCCTGGAGTCAAGGACAGCTCTCTGGAAACACCATATATTTT.

This clone has a single count. V gene TRBV6-5 combines with J gene TRBJ2-6; D ambiguous. The V end lost 0 bases, the J end lost 3 bases, and 6 bases lay between the germline ends. The CDR3 runs to 15 residues. Looked up from germline, CDR1 is MNHEY and CDR2 is SVGAGI. CDR3 coding DNA: TGTGCCAGCAGTTACTCGGGGTATGGGGCCAACGTCCTGACTTTC. It yields the protein CASSYSGYGANVLTF.

The chain is built from TRBV7-9 and TRBJ1-1, with 7 bases lining up with TRBD1. Germline V gene lookup returns CDR1 SEHNR and CDR2 FQNEAQ (reference sequence). The CDR3 extends over 13 amino acids. V lost 6 bases and J lost 3; bases outside the gene matches: 4. The CDR3 DNA reads as TGTGCCAGCAGACCTCAGGGGGACACTGAAGCTTTCTTT. This sequence encodes CASRPQGDTEAFF.

This clone was seen more than once but under ten times. This rearrangement joins TRBV15 to TRBJ2-7; D possibly uses TRBD1 or TRBD2 (6 bases each). The CDR3 loop spans 14 amino acids. Deletions cut 5 bases from V and 7 bases from J, with 18 bases between. Germline V gene sequence: CDR1 LNHNV, CDR2 YYDKDF (reference sequence). The CDR3 nucleotides are TGTGCCACCAGCCCCGGGGGCTGGGGACGGGAGCAGTACTTC. Translating gives CATSPGGWGREQYF.

This clone was counted between two and nine times. This CDR3 is CASSHLAEAQETQYF. The CDR3 coding sequence is TGCGCCAGCAGTCACCTAGCGGAGGCCCAAGAGACCCAGTACTTC. This chain uses TRBV5-1 with TRBJ2-5; 7 nucleotides agree with TRBD2. Unmatched junction bases numbered 8, after V lost 5 bases and J lost 1 base. The CDR3 has 15 amino acids. The V gene's germline CDR1 is SGHRS and CDR2 YFSETQ.

This clone was observed at least ten times. The V call is TRBV13, the J call TRBJ2-3; D is undetermined. Germline CDR1 PRHDT, CDR2 FYEKMQ (reference sequence). V was cut by 1 base and J by 2 bases, with 4 bases left in between. The CDR3 is 13 amino acids. The CDR3 coding sequence is TGTGCCAGCAGCTTAGCCAACACAGATACGCAGTATTTT. This translates into CASSLANTDTQYF.

The gene calls are TRBV19 and TRBJ1-2; no reliable D call. This CDR3 region has 15 residues. The germline V and J ends were trimmed by 5 bases and 1 base, with 14 bases remaining between them. CDR1 LNHDA and CDR2 SQIVND come from the germline V gene (reference sequence). The CDR3 DNA is TGTGCCAGTAGTCCCCGACAAGGGAATAACTATGGCTACACCTTC. Protein: CASSPRQGNNYGYTF. Based on the CDR3 plus reference TRBV19 and TRBJ1-2, the full variable domain is DGGITQSPKYLFRKEGQNVTLSCEQNLNHDAMYWYRQDPGQGLRLIYYSQIVNDFQKGDIAEGYSVSREKKESFPLTVTSAQKNPTAFYLCASSPRQGNNYGYTFGSGTRLTVV.

This clone was found a few times. The chain couples TRBV29-1 to TRBJ2-2; D perhaps matches TRBD1 (6 bases). Germline CDR1 reads SQVTM; CDR2 reads ANQGSEA. The CDR3 totals 12 residues. Trimming pared 6 bases from V and 3 bases from J, leaving 8 bases between. In DNA, the CDR3 is TGCAGCGTGAACAGGGACACCGGGGAGCTGTTTTTT. Protein: CSVNRDTGELFF.

The chain employs TRBV4-1 and TRBJ1-2; D gene unclear. The V end was cut by 2 bases, the J end by 4 bases, with 17 bases between. In germline, CDR1 is MGHRA, CDR2 YSYEKL. CDR3 size: 16 residues. CDR3 residues: CASSQPAGRWLYGYTF. The CDR3 DNA reads as TGCGCCAGCAGCCAACCTGCTGGACGTTGGCTCTATGGCTACACCTTC.

This clone was detected a few times. The rearrangement joins TRBV30 to TRBJ2-5; possibly TRBD1 for D (5 bases). The J call may be incorrect, as the DNA end agrees better with TRBJ2-7. CDR1 is GTSNPN, CDR2 SVGIG, per germline (reference sequence). CDR3 size: 13 residues. The CDR3 sequence is CAWSATDLYEQYF. CDR3 DNA: TGTGCCTGGAGTGCGACAGACCTCTACGAGCAGTACTTC.

Only a few counts were recorded for this clone. The chain recombines TRBV18 with TRBJ1-2; D might be TRBD1 (5 bases). This CDR3 is 15 amino acids long. Germline CDR1 reads KGHSH; CDR2 reads LQKENI. V gave up 1 base and J gave up 6 bases, with 15 bases separating them. CDR3 coding DNA: TGTGCCAGCTCACCACAGCTAGGGGAAGGGAATGGCTACACCTTC. Translation gives CASSPQLGEGNGYTF. Full variable domain (outside the CDR3, taken from reference TRBV18 and TRBJ1-2): NAGVMQNPRHLVRRRGQEARLRCSPMKGHSHVYWYRQLPEEGLKFMVYLQKENIIDESGMPKERFSAEFPKEGPSILRIQQVVRGDSAAYFCASSPQLGEGNGYTFGSGTRLTVV.

The chain couples TRBV6-1 to TRBJ2-2; tentative D call: TRBD2 (6 bases). Germline CDR1 reads MNHNS; CDR2 reads SASEGT. The CDR3 sequence is 15 residues long. The V end lost 3 bases, the J end lost 1 base, and 9 bases lay between the germline ends. The CDR3 DNA reads as TGTGCCAGCAGTGATAGCGGCCTGAACACCGGGGAGCTGTTTTTT. Its translation is CASSDSGLNTGELFF.

This clone was observed a few times. This chain uses TRBV6-5 with TRBJ1-1; no clear D. V was shortened by 6 bases and J by 4 bases, with 12 bases between the two germline ends. The CDR3 runs 13 residues. CDR1 is MNHEY, CDR2 SVGAGI, per germline. The CDR3 here is CASSPSGGTEAFF. In DNA form, the CDR3 reads TGTGCCAGCAGCCCCTCGGGTGGCACTGAAGCTTTCTTT.

The chain uses TRBV6-6 and TRBJ2-3; a possible D gene is TRBD2 (5 bases). This CDR3 region has 15 residues. The V end was cut by 0 bases, the J end by 7 bases, with 14 bases between. Germline V gene lookup returns CDR1 MNHNY and CDR2 SVGAGI (reference sequence). CDR3 DNA: TGTGCCAGCAGTTACTCTCCTCCCCCGGGGAATACGCAGTATTTT. This codes for CASSYSPPPGNTQYF.

The V and J genes are TRBV19 and TRBJ2-3; D gene uncertain. Trimming took off 5 bases at V and 3 bases at J, with 6 bases between the two ends. Germline assignment: CDR1 LNHDA and CDR2 SQIVND (reference sequence). The CDR3 contains 12 residues. CDR3 in amino acids: CASSQDTDTQYF. In nucleotides, the CDR3 is TGTGCCAGTAGTCAAGATACAGATACGCAGTATTTT. Based on the CDR3 plus reference TRBV19 and TRBJ2-3, the full variable domain is DGGITQSPKYLFRKEGQNVTLSCEQNLNHDAMYWYRQDPGQGLRLIYYSQIVNDFQKGDIAEGYSVSREKKESFPLTVTSAQKNPTAFYLCASSQDTDTQYFGPGTRLTVL.

This clone appeared a few times. The gene calls are TRBV7-9 and TRBJ2-3; unclear D gene. The CDR3 loop spans 12 amino acids. Germline V gives CDR1 SEHNR, CDR2 FQNEAQ (reference sequence). Trimming removed 7 bases at V and 4 bases at J, with 9 bases between. CDR3 sequence: CASTSWSDTQYF. CDR3 DNA sequence: TGTGCCAGCACCTCGTGGTCAGATACGCAGTATTTT.

This clone was observed a few times. This rearrangement joins TRBV5-1 to TRBJ2-5; TRBD2 aligns across 8 bases. After removal of 2 bases from V and 5 bases from J, the junction contained 8 bases not matched to a gene. This CDR3 is 15 amino acids long. Germline values: CDR1 SGHRS, CDR2 YFSETQ. CDR3 nucleotides: TGCGCCAGCAGCTTTCGCAGCGGGGGCTTGGAGACCCAGTACTTC. Translating it yields CASSFRSGGLETQYF.

This chain joins TRBV5-1 and TRBJ2-7; TRBD1 aligns across 7 bases. The CDR3 has 15 residues. CDR1 and CDR2 (germline): SGHRS, YFSETQ. Trimming removed 2 bases from V and 0 bases from J; junction bases left unmatched: 5. In DNA form, the CDR3 reads TGCGCCAGCAGCTTTCAGGACAGGCCCTCCTACGAGCAGTACTTC. This sequence encodes CASSFQDRPSYEQYF.